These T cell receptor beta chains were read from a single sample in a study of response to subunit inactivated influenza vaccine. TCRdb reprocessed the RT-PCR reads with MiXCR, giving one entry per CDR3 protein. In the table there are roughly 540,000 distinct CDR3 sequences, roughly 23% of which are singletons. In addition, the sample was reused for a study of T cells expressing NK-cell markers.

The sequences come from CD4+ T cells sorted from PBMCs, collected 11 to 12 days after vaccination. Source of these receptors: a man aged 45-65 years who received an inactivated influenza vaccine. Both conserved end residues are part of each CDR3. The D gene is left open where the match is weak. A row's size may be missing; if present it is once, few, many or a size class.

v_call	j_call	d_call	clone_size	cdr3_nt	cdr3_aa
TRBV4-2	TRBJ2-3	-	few	TGTGCCAGCAGCCACTCCTCTAGCACAGATACGCAGTATTTT	CASSHSSSTDTQYF
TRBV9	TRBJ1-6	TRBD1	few	TGTGCCAGCAGCCCGAGGGGGCATTTTAATTCACCCCTCCACTTT	CASSPRGHFNSPLHF
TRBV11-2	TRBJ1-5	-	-	TGTGCCAGCAGCCCCAGACCGAATCAGCCCCAGCATTTT	CASSPRPNQPQHF
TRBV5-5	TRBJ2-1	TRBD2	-	TGTGCCAGCAGATTCGGACTAGCGCTAACTAACAATGAGCAGTTCTTC	CASRFGLALTNNEQFF
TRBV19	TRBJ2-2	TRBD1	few	TGTGCCACCGAGGACAGGGCTACCGGGGAGCTGTTTTTT	CATEDRATGELFF
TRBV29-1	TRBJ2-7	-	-	TGCAGCGTTGAAATAGGGACCGAGCGCAACCCCTACGAGCAGTACTTC	CSVEIGTERNPYEQYF
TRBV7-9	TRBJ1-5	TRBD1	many	TGTGCCAGCAGCGGACAGGCAAATCAGCCCCAGCATTTT	CASSGQANQPQHF
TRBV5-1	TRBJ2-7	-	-	TGCGCCAGCAGCTTGAACCAAGCGAACGGCGAGCAGTACTTC	CASSLNQANGEQYF
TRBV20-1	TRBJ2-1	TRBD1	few	TGCAGTGCTAGGGGACAGACAGGGTCAAATGAGCAGTTCTTC	CSARGQTGSNEQFF
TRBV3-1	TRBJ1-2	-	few	TGTGCCAGCAGCCAAGACCTGTACTATGGCTACACCTTC	CASSQDLYYGYTF
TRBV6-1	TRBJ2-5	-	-	TGTGCCACCTCAACAGGGAAATCAGAGACCCAGTACTTC	CATSTGKSETQYF
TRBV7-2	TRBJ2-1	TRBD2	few	TGTGCCAGCAGCCCAGCTGGGGGGGGTATCAGTGAGCAGTTCTTC	CASSPAGGGISEQFF
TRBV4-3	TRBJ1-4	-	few	TGCGCCAGCAGCCAAGATGGGGGGGCTATTAATGAAAAACTGTTTTTT	CASSQDGGAINEKLFF
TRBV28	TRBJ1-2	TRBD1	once	TGTGCCAGCAGTTCCGGGACAGGGCAGGGCTACACCTTC	CASSSGTGQGYTF
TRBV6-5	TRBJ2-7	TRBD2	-	TGTGCCAGCAGTTATCGAATCGGGGGGATTGGGGAGCTTTACGAGCAGTACTTC	CASSYRIGGIGELYEQYF
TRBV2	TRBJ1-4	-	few	TGTGCCAGCCAAATAAGGAAGAGTGAAAAACTGTTTTTT	CASQIRKSEKLFF
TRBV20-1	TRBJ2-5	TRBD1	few	TGCAGTGCTCCCGACAGGGGGGGCCAAGAGACCCAGTACTTC	CSAPDRGGQETQYF
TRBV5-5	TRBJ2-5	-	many	TGTGCCAGCAGCTTCGGGCCCATGGTAGAAGAGACCCAGTACTTC	CASSFGPMVEETQYF
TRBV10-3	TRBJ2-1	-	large	TGTGCCATCAGTGAGTCGATAGCAGGGTCAAGGAGCTCCTACAATGAGCAGTTCTTC	CAISESIAGSRSSYNEQFF
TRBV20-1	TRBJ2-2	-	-	TGCAGTGCTAGAGATAGCGGCACCGGGGAGCTGTTTTTT	CSARDSGTGELFF
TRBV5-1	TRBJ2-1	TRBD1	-	TGCGCCAGCAGCCAACGACAGGGAAACAATGAGCAGTTCTTC	CASSQRQGNNEQFF
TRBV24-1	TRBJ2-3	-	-	TGTGCCACCAGTGATTGGGCAGGTCTGTATTTT	CATSDWAGLYF
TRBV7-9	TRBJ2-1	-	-	TGTGCCAGCAGCTTAGTTTCGGAATTACAGTTCTTC	CASSLVSELQFF
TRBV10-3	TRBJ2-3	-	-	TGTGCCATCAGTGAATCCCCGGTGACGGTTAGCACAGATACGCAGTATTTT	CAISESPVTVSTDTQYF
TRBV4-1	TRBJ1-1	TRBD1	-	TGCGCCAGCAGCCAATGGCAGGGGGGCACTGAAGCTTTCTTT	CASSQWQGGTEAFF
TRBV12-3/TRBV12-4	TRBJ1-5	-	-	TGTGCCAGCAGTTCCGGCTGGACCCAGCATTTT	CASSSGWTQHF
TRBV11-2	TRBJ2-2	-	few	TGTGCCAGCAGCTTGGCGGGCCGACTCTACACCGGGGAGCTGTTTTTT	CASSLAGRLYTGELFF
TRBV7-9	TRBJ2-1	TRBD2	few	TGTGCCAGCAGTTTAGGGCTAGCGGCCAATGAGCAGTTCTTC	CASSLGLAANEQFF
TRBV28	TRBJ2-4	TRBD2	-	TGTGCCAGCAGTCCACTAGCGGTAATAGCCAAAAACATTCAGTACTTC	CASSPLAVIAKNIQYF
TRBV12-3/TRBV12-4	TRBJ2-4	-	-	TGTGCCAGCAGTCCCTCGGACACGATAGCCAAAAACATTCAGTACTTC	CASSPSDTIAKNIQYF
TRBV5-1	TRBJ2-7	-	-	TGCGCCAGCAGCCTGGGGACGGCCGCCGACGAGCAGTACTTC	CASSLGTAADEQYF
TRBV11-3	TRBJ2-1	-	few	TGTGCCAGCAGTCAAGGGGTCTACGGTGAGCAGTTCTTC	CASSQGVYGEQFF
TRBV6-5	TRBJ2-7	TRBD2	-	TGTGCCAGCAGTTACTTGGGACTAGCGGGGACTGGGACTCCCTACGAGCAGTACTTC	CASSYLGLAGTGTPYEQYF
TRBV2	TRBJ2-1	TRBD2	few	TGTGCCAGCCGACTGGGGGGGAATGAGCAGTTCTTC	CASRLGGNEQFF
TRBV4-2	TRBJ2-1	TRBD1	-	TGTGCCAGCAGCCACGCCCCGGACAGGGGTCAGGGGAATGAGCAGTTCTTC	CASSHAPDRGQGNEQFF
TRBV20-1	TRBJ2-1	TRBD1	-	TGCAGTGCTTGGACAGGCTCCTACAATGAGCAGTTCTTC	CSAWTGSYNEQFF
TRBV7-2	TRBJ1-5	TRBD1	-	TGTGCCAGCAGCTCAACAGGGGGCAAATTTTTTCAGCCCCAGCATTTT	CASSSTGGKFFQPQHF
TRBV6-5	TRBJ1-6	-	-	TGTGCCAGCAGTTATTCCAGGGATTCACCCCTCCACTTT	CASSYSRDSPLHF
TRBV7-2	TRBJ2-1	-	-	TGTGCCAGCAACTCGAGACGGGGGGCTTACAATGAGCAGTTCTTC	CASNSRRGAYNEQFF
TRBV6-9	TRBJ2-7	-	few	TGTGCCAAAGGAGGGGAGACAGGGAAGCTGGAGCAGTACTTC	CAKGGETGKLEQYF
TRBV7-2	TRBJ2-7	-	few	TGTGCCAGCAGCTTAGAGCCCGGGATCGGTTACGAGCAGTACTTC	CASSLEPGIGYEQYF
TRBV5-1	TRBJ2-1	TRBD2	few	TGCGCCAGCAGTGGGACTACTCCAAATGAGCAGTTCTTC	CASSGTTPNEQFF